This TCR beta chain derives from a study of tumor-infiltrating lymphocytes in primary liver carcinoma. A primer in the constant region served to generate TCR beta cDNA from 450 to 600 ng of total RNA. It was through three nested multiplex PCR rounds of slightly modified ARM-PCR that TCR beta libraries arose. The first two PCR rounds, nine to ten cycles each, used TRBV1-TRBV30 forward primers and a C-beta reverse primer. From the multiplex PCR reads, TCRdb called clonotypes with MiXCR, one entry per CDR3 protein. The sample holds fewer than 400,000 distinct CDR3 sequences; nearly 60% are singletons and the top ten take over 15%. It was unsorted whole blood that yielded blood RNA, and germline DNA was also extracted. The CDR3 spans 15 residues. CDR1 is MGHDK and CDR2 is SYGVNS in the germline V gene. Trimming cost V 2 bases and J 4 bases; bases outside gene matches: 8.

The chain couples TRBV25-1 to TRBJ2-7; 7 bases match TRBD1. The sequenced sample was peripheral blood. The sequence came from a woman under 40 with primary liver carcinoma and hepatitis B virus infection. The CDR3 spells CASSELGDSYYEQYF. The CDR3 region has the DNA TGTGCCAGCAGTGAACTGGGGGACAGTTATTACGAGCAGTACTTC.